A selection of T cell receptor beta chains follows, all from one sample in a study of shared T cell receptors in the human thymus. Sequenced by immunoSEQ multiplex PCR; TCRdb stores in-frame clones only, minus some. The sample includes hundreds of thousands of clones, 75% to 90% of them seen just once. These same data were also listed under a study on human thymus T cells.

The sequencing sample was made of thymocytes. The receptors here all came from a girl less than two years old with a congenital heart defect. Both conserved end residues are part of each CDR3. A D gene is named only where the DNA matches it firmly. For some rows the clone size is stated as once, few or many, or as a class when expanded; others skip it.

V gene: TRBV4-2; clone size: NA; D gene: NA; J gene: TRBJ1-2; CDR3 DNA: TGTGCCAGCAGCCAAGTTATACCAGGGAAAGGCTACACCTTC; CDR3 protein: CASSQVIPGKGYTF
V gene: TRBV4-2; clone size: NA; D gene: TRBD1; J gene: TRBJ1-5; CDR3 DNA: TGTGCCAGCAGCCTGATCGGGACAGGGGGCACTCAGCCCCAGCATTTT; CDR3 protein: CASSLIGTGGTQPQHF
V gene: TRBV4-3; clone size: NA; D gene: TRBD1; J gene: TRBJ1-2; CDR3 DNA: TGCGCCAGCAGCCAACGACAGGGCGGAAAATATGGCTACACCTTC; CDR3 protein: CASSQRQGGKYGYTF
V gene: TRBV27; clone size: NA; D gene: NA; J gene: TRBJ1-6; CDR3 DNA: TGTGCCAGCAGTCCCCACAGGGTTTCCTATAATTCACCCCTCCACTTT; CDR3 protein: CASSPHRVSYNSPLHF
V gene: TRBV5-4; clone size: few; D gene: NA; J gene: TRBJ2-3; CDR3 DNA: TGTGCCAGCAGGCAAGCGTCAATGGGAGATAAGGACACAGATACGCAGTATTTT; CDR3 protein: CASRQASMGDKDTDTQYF
V gene: TRBV5-1; clone size: NA; D gene: NA; J gene: TRBJ1-5; CDR3 DNA: TGCGCCAGCAGCTTGATAGGGGCTCAGCCCCAGCATTTT; CDR3 protein: CASSLIGAQPQHF
V gene: TRBV6-4; clone size: NA; D gene: NA; J gene: TRBJ2-2; CDR3 DNA: TGTGCCAGCAGTGAATCTAAGTACACCGGGGAGCTGTTTTTT; CDR3 protein: CASSESKYTGELFF
V gene: TRBV5-6; clone size: NA; D gene: NA; J gene: TRBJ1-1; CDR3 DNA: TGTGCCAGCAGATCGTCAGGGGAGCTTGGGACTGAAGCTTTCTTT; CDR3 protein: CASRSSGELGTEAFF
V gene: TRBV10-3; clone size: NA; D gene: TRBD1; J gene: TRBJ2-7; CDR3 DNA: TGTGCCATCAGCTCCGGGACAGCCACAAGCCCCCCCTACGAGCAGTACTTC; CDR3 protein: CAISSGTATSPPYEQYF
V gene: TRBV29-1; clone size: NA; D gene: NA; J gene: TRBJ2-5; CDR3 DNA: TGCAGCGTTCTAGGCGGCCGGCAAGAGAACCCGATAAAGGCCCAGTACTTC; CDR3 protein: CSVLGGRQENPIKAQYF
V gene: TRBV19; clone size: NA; D gene: NA; J gene: TRBJ2-7; CDR3 DNA: TGTGCCAGTAGCCGATTGAACAGTAACTACGAGCAGTACTTC; CDR3 protein: CASSRLNSNYEQYF
V gene: TRBV5-1; clone size: NA; D gene: TRBD1; J gene: TRBJ2-6; CDR3 DNA: TGCGCCAGCAGCTCAGGACAGGGGGGGTCTGGGGCCAACGTCCTGACTTTC; CDR3 protein: CASSSGQGGSGANVLTF
V gene: TRBV5-6; clone size: few; D gene: NA; J gene: TRBJ2-7; CDR3 DNA: TGTGCCAGCAGCTTGCCGGGGTTGGGGGAGCAGTACTTC; CDR3 protein: CASSLPGLGEQYF
V gene: TRBV7-2; clone size: few; D gene: NA; J gene: TRBJ1-2; CDR3 DNA: TGTGCCAGCAGCTTATACCCCACTCCAGGTATCCTGAACTATGGCTACACCTTC; CDR3 protein: CASSLYPTPGILNYGYTF
V gene: TRBV15; clone size: once; D gene: TRBD1; J gene: TRBJ2-2; CDR3 DNA: TGTGCCACCAGCAGAGACCGGGACAGTATCACCGGGGAGCTGTTTTTT; CDR3 protein: CATSRDRDSITGELFF
V gene: TRBV25-1; clone size: NA; D gene: TRBD1; J gene: TRBJ2-1; CDR3 DNA: TGTGCCAGCAGAGAAAGGACAGGAGAGTACAATGAGCAGTTCTTC; CDR3 protein: CASRERTGEYNEQFF